This T cell receptor beta chain was recorded in a study of blood T cell repertoires in COVID-19. Study-wide context: The United States, Italy and Spain were the sources of the acute and convalescent COVID-19 samples. Nucleic acid was either cDNA or gDNA, and it came from T cells, B-cell-depleted T cells, or PBMCs.

Authors' methods: Cell counts per sample came from amplifying reference gene primers. TCRdb's copy holds only in-frame clones and misses some; the assay was immunoSEQ multiplex PCR. V and J calls and clone size are copied from that table; D and trimming were computed from the DNA. The sample has just over 300,000 clones, under 90% seen once; the top ten hold approximately 1.8%. The CDR3 is made up of 14 amino acids. Germline V gene sequence: CDR1 KGHSH, CDR2 LQKENI. V dropped 5 bases and J dropped 0 bases, with 11 bases sitting between them. Followed longitudinally, the Seattle patients had been enrolled during active infection.

The receptor was isolated from a woman in her 30s with COVID-19, enrolled during active disease. J is TRBJ2-7 and V is TRBV18; weak D call: TRBD2 (5 bases). What was sequenced was peripheral blood. The CDR3 sequence is CASSFRERSYEQYV. As DNA, the CDR3 is TGTGCCAGCTCATTCCGGGAACGCTCCTACGAGCAGTACGTC.